One T cell receptor beta chain is described in this entry. What it binds is not known. These data come from a study of identical twins. Broader study findings: Models underestimated how often monozygotic twins shared out-of-frame TCR alpha. Insertions were reduced in abundant cord blood beta clonotypes but not in memory repertoires.

The CDR3 is made up of 17 amino acids. CDR1 is KGHSH and CDR2 is LQKENI in the germline V gene. Trimming at V came to 4 bases and at J to 2 bases, leaving 11 bases not matched to a gene. MiXCR was run by TCRdb on the 5' RACE reads, yielding one entry per CDR3 protein. The sample includes roughly 490,000 distinct CDR3 sequences, over 11% of them seen just once. The data were also submitted as part of a second study, on yellow fever vaccine responses in identical twins.

This sequence joins TRBV18 and TRBJ2-3; TRBD1 matches 8 bases. This receptor was taken from a woman aged 18-29 years in good health. The sequenced material came from CD4+ T cells sorted from blood. The CDR3 spells CASSRGTGQPPTDTQYF. CDR3 DNA sequence: TGTGCCAGCTCACGAGGGACAGGCCAACCCCCCACAGATACGCAGTATTTT. The full variable domain, completed using reference TRBV18 and TRBJ2-3, is NAGVMQNPRHLVRRRGQEARLRCSPMKGHSHVYWYRQLPEEGLKFMVYLQKENIIDESGMPKERFSAEFPKEGPSILRIQQVVRGDSAAYFCASSRGTGQPPTDTQYFGPGTRLTVL.